The clone carrying this TCR beta chain was recorded a few times. Its antigen remains unidentified. Donors gave 9 to 10 milliliters of peripheral blood apiece. Per-sample PBMC isolation yielded at least 6.5 million cells. CDR3 length: 18 amino acids. Germline loops: CDR1 DFQATT, CDR2 SNEGSKA (reference sequence). V was trimmed by 4 bases and J by 0 bases, leaving 22 bases between them. The source of the sample is a study of blood T cells in healthy people across ages. Primed by a sample-barcoded 5' primer and a J-beta primer mix, a second PCR proceeded for 7 to 11 cycles. TCRdb re-derived calls from the 5' RACE reads in MiXCR, one entry per CDR3 protein. The table includes about 780,000 distinct CDR3 sequences, around 50% detected once. Study-wide results and caveats: It was not possible, with unsorted PBMCs, to conclusively compare naive and antigen-experienced cells. CMV status of donors was unknown, possibly confounding expanded clonotype changes.

The chain carries TRBV20-1 and TRBJ1-5; a possible D gene is TRBD1 (6 bases). This receptor was taken from a man older than 75 in good health. Sequences were obtained from blood. For the CDR3, the DNA is TGCAGTGCTACAATTACTTCCGGGACATCAGATAGCAATCAGCCCCAGCATTTT. Translated: CSATITSGTSDSNQPQHF.